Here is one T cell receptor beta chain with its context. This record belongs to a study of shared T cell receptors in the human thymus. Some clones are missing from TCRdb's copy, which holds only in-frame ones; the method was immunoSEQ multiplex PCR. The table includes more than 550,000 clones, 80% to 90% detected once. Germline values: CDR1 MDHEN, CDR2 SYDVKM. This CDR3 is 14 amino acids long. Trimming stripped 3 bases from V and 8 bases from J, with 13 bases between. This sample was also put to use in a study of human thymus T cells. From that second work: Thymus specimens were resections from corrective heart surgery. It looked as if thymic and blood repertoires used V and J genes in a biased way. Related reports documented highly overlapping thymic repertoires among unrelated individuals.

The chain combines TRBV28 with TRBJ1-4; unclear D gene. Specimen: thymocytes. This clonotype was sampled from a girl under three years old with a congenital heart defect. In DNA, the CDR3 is TGTGCCAGCAGTTTTGGTCGGGCGGGGGAAAAACTGTTTTTT. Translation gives CASSFGRAGEKLFF.